Below are 29 T cell receptor beta chains sequenced from a single sample in a study of blood T cell repertoires in COVID-19. TCRdb's table, derived via immunoSEQ multiplex PCR, lists solely in-frame clones and lacks some. The table shows some 500,000 clones, with about 88% occurring only once. Sequencing was done on a sample of peripheral blood. The receptors were gathered from a woman aged 50 to 60 with COVID-19, enrolled during active disease.

This rearrangement joins TRBV5-4 to TRBJ1-4; perhaps TRBD1 as D (6 bases). The CDR3 consists of 15 residues. Trimming removed 3 bases from V and 6 bases from J, with 15 bases in between. Germline CDR1 reads SGHNT; CDR2 reads YYREEE (reference sequence). For the CDR3, the DNA is TGTGCCAGCAGCTCTTGGGGGCCTGGGGATGAAAAACTGTTTTTT. Its translation: CASSSWGPGDEKLFF. The complete variable domain, with remaining parts taken from reference TRBV5-4 and TRBJ1-4, reads ETGVTQSPTHLIKTRGQQVTLRCSSQSGHNTVSWYQQALGQGPQFIFQYYREEENGRGNFPPRFSGLQFPNYSSELNVNALELDDSALYLCASSSWGPGDEKLFFGSGTQLSVL.

The gene calls are TRBV2 and TRBJ1-1; D is possibly TRBD1 (5 bases). The V gene's germline CDR1 is SNHLY and CDR2 FYNNEI. The CDR3 contains 14 residues. V was trimmed by 4 bases and J by 4 bases, leaving 13 bases between them. The CDR3 region has the DNA TGTGCCAGCAGTGTCGGGGGGGTTGGCACTGAAGCTTTCTTT. This gives the protein CASSVGGVGTEAFF.

The chain links TRBV30 to TRBJ2-1; D gene uncertain. The CDR3 contains 17 residues. The germline V gene has CDR1 GTSNPN and CDR2 SVGIG (reference sequence). V lost 0 bases and J 0 bases, leaving 15 bases between the germline ends. The CDR3 nucleotides are TGTGCCTGGAGTGTAAAGATATCCTATCGCTCCTACAATGAGCAGTTCTTC. Residues: CAWSVKISYRSYNEQFF.

The rearrangement joins TRBV5-4 to TRBJ2-1; 8 nucleotides align to TRBD2. The J segment lost 3 bases and the V segment lost 1 base, leaving 6 bases of the junction unmatched. The V gene's germline CDR1 is SGHNT and CDR2 YYREEE (reference sequence). The CDR3 is 16 amino acids. The CDR3 loop is CASSLFETSDYNEQFF. The DNA for the CDR3 is TGTGCCAGCAGCTTGTTTGAGACTAGCGACTACAATGAGCAGTTCTTC.

The chain combines TRBV30 with TRBJ1-2, with D maybe TRBD1 (6 bases). The germline gives CDR1 GTSNPN, CDR2 SVGIG (reference sequence). Trimming pared 3 bases from V and 4 bases from J, leaving 12 bases between. This CDR3 region has 13 residues. The CDR3 region is CAWRQGEVYGYTF. DNA of the CDR3: TGTGCCTGGAGACAGGGCGAAGTCTATGGCTACACCTTC.

The chain has TRBV3-1 (or the pseudogene TRBV3-2) and TRBJ2-7; a possible D gene is TRBD1 (6 bases). The CDR3 runs 15 residues. Trimming left V 5 bases short and J 6 bases short, with 20 bases between. Germline V gene sequence: CDR1 LGHDT, CDR2 YNNKEL (reference sequence). CDR3 nucleotides: TGTGCCAGCAGCTTAACAGGGAGCCTCCTGGGCGAGCAGTACTTC. It codes for CASSLTGSLLGEQYF.

The J gene is TRBJ1-1, the V gene TRBV28; no definite D call. This CDR3 is built from 13 residues. Germline V gives CDR1 MDHEN, CDR2 SYDVKM. Trimming removed 5 bases from V and 11 bases from J, with 18 bases in between. In nucleotides, the CDR3 is TGTGCCAGCAGTCCCTCAGTCTTGCTCAGGGCTTTCTTT. Protein product: CASSPSVLLRAFF.

This clone was counted a single time. The chain employs TRBV5-1 and TRBJ2-3; a possible D gene is TRBD2 (6 bases). The ends were cut back, 0 bases at V and 6 bases at J, with 17 bases in the middle. Germline V lookup: CDR1 SGHRS, CDR2 YFSETQ. CDR3 length equals 16 residues. CDR3 nucleotides: TGCGCCAGCAGCTTGGCTTCCCCAATTGGGAGGGATACGCAGTATTTT. Amino acids: CASSLASPIGRDTQYF.

This clone was seen a single time. J is TRBJ1-5 and V is TRBV28; D is ambiguous. V was cut by 5 bases and J by 1 base, with 9 bases left in between. The CDR3 length is 14 residues. Germline V gene data show CDR1 as MDHEN and CDR2 as SYDVKM. CDR3 loop: CASSPGLSNQPQHF. As DNA, the CDR3 is TGTGCCAGCAGTCCCGGACTGAGCAATCAGCCCCAGCATTTT.

V usage is TRBV10-3 and J usage is TRBJ2-2; D gene uncertain. Germline CDR1 is ENHRY and CDR2 is SYGVKD. The V and J ends lost 4 bases and 1 base respectively, with 7 bases between them. This CDR3 spans 14 amino acids. CDR3 in DNA: TGTGCCATCAGTGGGCAGGAGAACACCGGGGAGCTGTTTTTT. Its protein product is CAISGQENTGELFF.

J is TRBJ1-1 and V is TRBV9; weak D call: TRBD1 (6 bases). The CDR3 spans 13 residues. The V and J ends lost 2 bases and 4 bases respectively, with 9 bases between them. Per germline, CDR1 SGDLS and CDR2 YYNGEE. CDR3 nucleotides: TGTGCCAGCAGCGTCGGGGGGCCCACTGAAGCTTTCTTT. Encoded protein: CASSVGGPTEAFF.

In this sample, this clone turned up once. The chain carries TRBV2 and TRBJ1-2, with TRBD1 identical over 8 bases. The CDR3 runs 13 residues. After removal of 7 bases from V and 4 bases from J, the junction contained 5 bases not matched to a gene. Germline V gene sequence: CDR1 SNHLY, CDR2 FYNNEI. The CDR3 DNA sequence: TGTGCCAGCATGTTCGACAGGGGCTATGGCTACACCTTC. Translating gives CASMFDRGYGYTF.

This clone has just one count. The gene calls are TRBV30 and TRBJ1-3; D possibly corresponds to TRBD1 (5 bases). Per germline, CDR1 GTSNPN and CDR2 SVGIG (reference sequence). This CDR3 contains 14 residues. Trimming removed 6 bases at V and 0 bases at J, with 12 bases between. DNA for the CDR3: TGTGCCTGCGCAAGGGGAAGCTCTGGAAACACCATATATTTT. Its translation is CACARGSSGNTIYF.

The CDR3 nucleotides are TGTGCCAGCAGCCCTCCCTCGGACACTGAAGCTTTCTTT. Protein sequence: CASSPPSDTEAFF. The chain recombines TRBV9 with TRBJ1-1; D gene ambiguous. V lost 4 bases and J lost 3, with 10 bases in between. The germline V gene encodes CDR1 SGDLS and CDR2 YYNGEE. The CDR3 covers 13 residues.

The gene calls are TRBV2 and TRBJ1-1, with D perhaps matching TRBD1 (6 bases). The V gene lost 4 bases and the J gene lost 11 bases, with 17 bases spanning the gap. There are 13 residues in the CDR3. Germline CDR1 and CDR2: SNHLY and FYNNEI. This chain's CDR3 is CASSGELQGDAFF. The CDR3, as DNA: TGTGCCAGCAGTGGGGAACTACAGGGAGACGCTTTCTTT.

The chain uses TRBV4-1 and TRBJ1-5; D call uncertain. The CDR3 runs 13 residues. Germline V lookup: CDR1 MGHRA, CDR2 YSYEKL. Between the trimmed V and J ends, which lost 0 bases and 11 bases, there was a span of 11 bases. CDR3 loop: CASSQDAGVAQHF. The CDR3 DNA is TGCGCCAGCAGCCAAGACGCGGGAGTAGCCCAGCATTTT.

The rearrangement links TRBV9 to TRBJ1-5; D remains unclear. Germline values: CDR1 SGDLS, CDR2 YYNGEE. V shed 0 bases and J shed 1 base, with 5 bases lying between them. CDR3 length: 14 amino acids. In DNA form, the CDR3 reads TGTGCCAGCAGCGTAGGGCCGAGCAATCAGCCCCAGCATTTT. Protein: CASSVGPSNQPQHF.

The chain links TRBV6-5 to TRBJ2-2; D is perhaps TRBD1 (5 bases). V lost 2 bases to trimming and J lost 13 bases, with 8 bases between them. Germline assignment: CDR1 MNHEY and CDR2 SVGAGI. The CDR3 has 11 residues. CDR3 sequence reads: CASSYQGVLFF. CDR3 DNA sequence: TGTGCCAGCAGTTACCAGGGTGTGCTGTTTTTT.

The chain joins TRBV18 to TRBJ1-3; TRBD1 aligns across 8 bases. The CDR3 runs 14 residues. V trimming: 3 bases; J trimming: 8 bases; junction bases outside the gene matches: 6. Looked up from germline, CDR1 is KGHSH and CDR2 is LQKENI. CDR3 DNA: TGTGCCAGCTCACCTGGACAGGGAAGAGACACCATATATTTT. Its translation is CASSPGQGRDTIYF.

This CDR3 is CASKRGPESSSPLHF. The CDR3 region has the DNA TGTGCCTCAAAGAGGGGGCCTGAGTCTTCGTCACCCCTCCACTTT. The rearrangement uses TRBV6-5 and TRBJ1-6; 7 nucleotides agree with TRBD1. The trim removed 11 bases at V and 10 bases at J, leaving 17 bases unmatched. This CDR3 region has 15 residues. CDR1 is MNHEY and CDR2 is SVGAGI in the germline V gene.

The chain combines TRBV27 with TRBJ1-2, with 10 bases matching TRBD1. The V gene end was trimmed by 8 bases and the J gene end by 6 bases; junction bases not matched to a gene: 12. Germline-derived CDR1 and CDR2 are MNHEY and SMNVEV (reference sequence). The CDR3 consists of 15 residues. CDR3 amino acids: CASGAPGQGEDGYTF. The CDR3 coding sequence is TGTGCCAGCGGGGCCCCCGGACAGGGGGAGGATGGCTACACCTTC.

This clone was recorded a few times. The V and J genes are TRBV2 and TRBJ2-3; 8 nucleotides agree with TRBD1. Per the germline V gene, CDR1 is SNHLY and CDR2 is FYNNEI. J gave up 0 bases and V 7 bases, and 3 bases lay outside the gene matches. This CDR3 spans 14 amino acids. The CDR3 DNA sequence: TGTGCCAGCATACGGACAGGGAGCACAGATACGCAGTATTTT. Translation: CASIRTGSTDTQYF.

This clone showed up just a few times. The chain links TRBV6-5 to TRBJ1-3, with D possibly being TRBD1 (6 bases). The CDR3 is 15 residues long. Trimming cost V 5 bases and J 0 bases, with 11 bases left between them. Germline V lookup: CDR1 MNHEY, CDR2 SVGAGI. The CDR3 sequence: CASSRTVDSGNTIYF. As DNA, the CDR3 is TGTGCCAGCAGTCGGACAGTAGACTCTGGAAACACCATATATTTT.

The chain uses TRBV11-3 and TRBJ2-3, with a possible D match to TRBD1 (5 bases). Trimming stripped 2 bases from V and 6 bases from J, with 12 bases between. In germline, CDR1 is SGHNT, CDR2 YENEEA. The length of the CDR3 is 14 residues. The CDR3: CASSLRGASDTQYF. The CDR3 nucleotides are TGTGCCAGCAGCTTAAGGGGCGCTAGTGATACGCAGTATTTT.

This clone was detected only a few times. The V gene is TRBV7-9, the J gene TRBJ1-1; the match to TRBD1 covers 8 bases. J lost 7 bases, V lost 1 base, and 5 bases had no gene match. Per the germline V gene, CDR1 is SEHNR and CDR2 is FQNEAQ (reference sequence). This CDR3 contains 14 residues. The chain's CDR3 is CASSLVGGTGEAFF. In DNA, the CDR3 is TGTGCCAGCAGCTTAGTGGGTGGGACAGGTGAAGCTTTCTTT.

This clone appeared once. The chain recombines TRBV3-1 (or the pseudogene TRBV3-2) with TRBJ1-6; D may be TRBD1 (5 bases). The CDR3 covers 17 residues. The germline V gene has CDR1 LGHDT and CDR2 YNNKEL (reference sequence). V was trimmed by 1 base and J by 2 bases, leaving 12 bases between them. CDR3 loop: CASSQGRAGAYNSPLHF. CDR3 nucleotides: TGTGCCAGCAGCCAAGGTCGGGCGGGGGCCTATAATTCACCCCTCCACTTT.

CDR3 DNA: TGTGCCACCAGCAGGGATACAGGGGGGCTTGAAGCTTTCTTT. This gives the protein CATSRDTGGLEAFF. This chain links TRBV15 with TRBJ1-1; 8 positions agree with TRBD1. V was pared by 3 bases and J by 7 bases, with 7 bases of the junction left unmatched. CDR3 size: 14 residues. Germline V gives CDR1 LNHNV, CDR2 YYDKDF (reference sequence).

This chain links TRBV19 with TRBJ1-5, with 7 bases lining up with TRBD1. Germline loops: CDR1 LNHDA, CDR2 SQIVND (reference sequence). With 5 bases clipped from V and 3 bases from J, the junction kept 4 bases outside the gene matches. This CDR3 region has 14 residues. CDR3 region: CASSWGQPNQPQHF. Written as DNA, the CDR3 is TGTGCCAGTAGTTGGGGACAGCCCAATCAGCCCCAGCATTTT.

The DNA of the CDR3 is TGTGCCAGCAGCTTGTGGGACACGGGACAGATCTCTGGAAACACCATATATTTT. Its translation is CASSLWDTGQISGNTIYF. This chain uses TRBV5-5 with TRBJ1-3, with 7 bases aligning to TRBD1. CDR1 and CDR2 (germline): SGHKS, YYEKEE (reference sequence). The V and J ends lost 1 base and 0 bases, in that order; junction bases with no gene match: 10. CDR3 length: 18 residues.